This T cell receptor (beta chain) was found in a study of blood T cell repertoires in COVID-19. At the level of the study: COVID-19 samples collected from the United States, Italy and Spain covered acute and convalescent phases. Nucleic acid was either cDNA or gDNA, and it came from T cells, B-cell-depleted T cells, or PBMCs.

In germline, CDR1 is SGHNT, CDR2 YYREEE (reference sequence). V shed 4 bases and J 1 base; nucleotides not matched to a gene: 3. This CDR3 comprises 15 residues. Study processing details: Reference gene primer amplification gave estimated nucleated cell counts. The data were produced by immunoSEQ multiplex PCR, yet TCRdb's version contains in-frame clones alone and is incomplete. Clonal size and the V and J genes are those of that table, whereas D and trimming came from the DNA. The sample lists over 200,000 clones, around four fifths occurring once. This clonotype was obtained from a man at least 80 years old with acute or convalescent COVID-19. Sequences were obtained from peripheral blood. The genes are TRBV5-4 and TRBJ2-5; 11 bases agree with TRBD2. The DNA of the CDR3 is TGTGCCAGCAGCCAGCTAGCGGGGGGCCAAGAGACCCAGTACTTC. Translated: CASSQLAGGQETQYF.